This entry lists 6 T cell receptor beta chains sequenced from one sample in a study of radiotherapy plus CTLA-4 blockade in lung cancer. Using immunoSEQ multiplex PCR, the repertoire was profiled, and TCRdb retains in-frame clones only, with some absent. The sample holds 45,000 or so clones; around 69% are singletons and the top ten take roughly 11%. The sample in question was peripheral blood, obtained from a patient treated with radiotherapy plus ipilimumab. The source is a human donor with non-small cell lung cancer who had stable disease on radiotherapy plus ipilimumab.

V and J are TRBV5-1 and TRBJ2-3, with 14 bases fitting TRBD2. The CDR3 covers 17 residues. From germline, CDR1 is SGHRS and CDR2 YFSETQ. V was clipped by 3 bases and J by 5 bases; unmatched bases: 8. The CDR3: CASSYSGLAGGEDTQYF. CDR3 DNA: TGCGCCAGCAGCTATAGTGGACTAGCGGGGGGAGAAGATACGCAGTATTTT.

The chain recombines TRBV27 with TRBJ2-5; 8 bases are a match to TRBD1. Trimming cost V 5 bases and J 5 bases; bases outside gene matches: 10. The CDR3 length is 15 residues. CDR1 is MNHEY and CDR2 is SMNVEV in the germline V gene (reference sequence). CDR3 in DNA: TGTGCCAGCAGTCCCCGGACAGGGTGGGGGGAGACCCAGTACTTC. It codes for CASSPRTGWGETQYF.

This chain uses TRBV19 with TRBJ1-5; D unresolved. The ends were cut back, 5 bases at V and 2 bases at J, with 7 bases in the middle. Germline V CDR1 and CDR2: LNHDA, SQIVND (reference sequence). The CDR3 loop spans 13 amino acids. For the CDR3, the DNA is TGTGCCAGTAGTTCCGGGGGCAATCAGCCCCAGCATTTT. The encoded protein is CASSSGGNQPQHF.

The chain's CDR3 is CASSQRPDVYYGYTF. The CDR3 nucleotides read TGTGCCAGCAGCCAAAGACCGGACGTATACTATGGCTACACCTTC. This rearrangement joins TRBV14 to TRBJ1-2; D remains ambiguous. Germline CDR1 is SGHDN and CDR2 is FVKESK. The CDR3 covers 15 residues. V shed 2 bases and J shed 3 bases, with 13 bases lying between them.

This clone was seen just once. This chain uses TRBV6-5 with TRBJ1-1, with a possible D match to TRBD1 (5 bases). Trimming removed 11 bases at V and 3 bases at J, with 13 bases between. The germline V gene encodes CDR1 MNHEY and CDR2 SVGAGI. The CDR3 has 12 residues. CDR3 amino acids: CAVLGVDTEAFF. The CDR3 nucleotides are TGTGCCGTTCTAGGGGTTGACACTGAAGCTTTCTTT.

The chain employs TRBV9 and TRBJ1-2; the match to TRBD1 covers 7 bases. V lost 0 bases, J lost 1 base, and 9 bases stayed unmatched. CDR3 length equals 17 residues. Germline CDR1 SGDLS, CDR2 YYNGEE. CDR3 sequence: CASSVDMLWDSNYGYTF. The CDR3 DNA sequence: TGTGCCAGCAGCGTAGATATGCTTTGGGACAGTAACTATGGCTACACCTTC. The variable domain in full, completed from reference TRBV9 and TRBJ1-2, reads DSGVTQTPKHLITATGQRVTLRCSPRSGDLSVYWYQQSLDQGLQFLIQYYNGEERAKGNILERFSAQQFPDLHSELNLSSLELGDSALYFCASSVDMLWDSNYGYTFGSGTRLTVV.